These 20 T cell receptor beta chains were sequenced from one sample in a study of glioma-infiltrating T cells after dendritic cell vaccination. TCRdb keeps only in-frame clones here, not all; method: immunoSEQ multiplex PCR. The sample lists about 46,000 clones, approximately 91% occurring once. Time point given: after dendritic cell vaccination, including at tumor progression/relapse. Sample: blood, taken after dendritic cell vaccination. All receptors come from a human donor with glioblastoma.

This clone has a single count. The CDR3 loop reads CASVDSISYNEQFF. Written as DNA, the CDR3 is TGTGCCAGCGTTGACTCCATCTCCTACAATGAGCAGTTCTTC. This chain connects TRBV28 to TRBJ2-1; D gene ambiguous. This CDR3 comprises 14 residues. CDR1 and CDR2 from the germline V gene are MDHEN and SYDVKM. V lost 8 bases, J lost 0 bases, and 11 bases lay in between.

In nucleotides, the CDR3 is TGTGCCAGCAGCTTAGGAGGCTTGCAGTTCTTC. It yields the protein CASSLGGLQFF. J is TRBJ2-1 and V is TRBV7-2; no reliable D call. V was cut by 1 base and J by 12 bases, with 7 bases left in between. Per the germline V gene, CDR1 is SGHTA and CDR2 is FQGNSA. This CDR3 spans 11 amino acids.

V is TRBV5-4 and J is TRBJ2-7; a weak D match, TRBD2 (5 bases). Germline loops: CDR1 SGHNT, CDR2 YYREEE (reference sequence). V lost 0 bases to trimming and J lost 4 bases, with 17 bases between them. The CDR3 is 16 residues long. CDR3 residues: CASSLEADPGAYEQYF. The CDR3 coding sequence is TGTGCCAGCAGCTTGGAAGCGGACCCCGGAGCTTACGAGCAGTACTTC.

The chain recombines TRBV27 with TRBJ1-5; D is unclear. The CDR3 runs 13 residues. Germline CDR1 reads MNHEY; CDR2 reads SMNVEV (reference sequence). The V and J ends lost 8 bases and 3 bases respectively, with 11 bases between them. Here the CDR3 reads CASGRGTNQPQHF. In DNA, the CDR3 is TGTGCCAGCGGCCGCGGAACCAATCAGCCCCAGCATTTT.

The genes are TRBV7-9 and TRBJ1-1; TRBD1 aligns across 9 bases. V lost 5 bases to trimming and J lost 1 base; unmatched junction nucleotides: 8. From germline, CDR1 is SEHNR and CDR2 FQNEAQ (reference sequence). The CDR3 runs 16 residues. The CDR3 reads CASSLDRGTANTEAFF. CDR3 DNA: TGTGCCAGCAGCCTCGACAGGGGGACGGCGAACACTGAAGCTTTCTTT.

The V call is TRBV7-9, the J call TRBJ2-7; the D gene is possibly TRBD2 (6 bases). The CDR3 contains 11 residues. The germline gives CDR1 SEHNR, CDR2 FQNEAQ (reference sequence). Trimming left V 5 bases short and J 7 bases short, with 9 bases between. The CDR3 is CASSASDEQYF. Written as DNA, the CDR3 is TGTGCCAGCAGCGCTAGCGATGAGCAGTACTTC.

The V gene is TRBV11-2, the J gene TRBJ2-7; D may be TRBD2 (6 bases). Germline V lookup: CDR1 SGHAT, CDR2 FQNNGV. The CDR3 has 11 residues. Trimming removed 5 bases from V and 4 bases from J, with 6 bases in between. The DNA of the CDR3 is TGTGCCAGCAGCCGGGGGTACGAGCAGTACTTC. Amino acid sequence: CASSRGYEQYF.

The CDR3 sequence: CASSPTAGGTYEQYF. The DNA for the CDR3 is TGTGCCAGCTCACCAACAGCGGGAGGGACCTACGAGCAGTACTTC. The gene calls are TRBV18 and TRBJ2-7, with TRBD2 identical over 10 bases. V shed 2 bases and J 2 bases; nucleotides not matched to a gene: 3. Per germline, CDR1 KGHSH and CDR2 LQKENI. CDR3 size: 15 residues. The full variable domain, completed using reference TRBV18 and TRBJ2-7, is NAGVMQNPRHLVRRRGQEARLRCSPMKGHSHVYWYRQLPEEGLKFMVYLQKENIIDESGMPKERFSAEFPKEGPSILRIQQVVRGDSAAYFCASSPTAGGTYEQYFGPGTRLTVT.

V is TRBV28 and J is TRBJ1-1, with D perhaps matching TRBD1 (6 bases). The CDR3 loop spans 17 amino acids. Looked up from germline, CDR1 is MDHEN and CDR2 is SYDVKM. The V end was cut by 2 bases, the J end by 0 bases, with 16 bases between. The CDR3: CASSLGGGGSLNTEAFF. The CDR3 DNA reads TGTGCCAGCAGTTTAGGGGGCGGTGGCAGCCTGAACACTGAAGCTTTCTTT.

The chain carries TRBV19 and TRBJ1-1, with D maybe TRBD1 (6 bases). This CDR3 comprises 12 residues. Germline V gene data show CDR1 as LNHDA and CDR2 as SQIVND (reference sequence). Trimming removed 4 bases from V and 11 bases from J, with 14 bases in between. The CDR3: CASSTNRAGAFF. CDR3 DNA sequence: TGTGCCAGTAGTACTAACAGGGCGGGCGCTTTCTTT.

This clone appeared a single time. This chain joins TRBV28 and TRBJ2-3, with D possibly being TRBD1 (6 bases). The length of the CDR3 is 14 residues. V was cut by 8 bases and J by 3 bases, with 15 bases left in between. The V gene's germline CDR1 is MDHEN and CDR2 SYDVKM. The CDR3 reads CASGTFPGTDTQYF. The CDR3 coding sequence is TGTGCCAGCGGGACATTTCCTGGGACAGATACGCAGTATTTT. The entire variable domain, with the rest obtained from reference TRBV28 and TRBJ2-3, is as follows: DVKVTQSSRYLVKRTGEKVFLECVQDMDHENMFWYRQDPGLGLRLIYFSYDVKMKEKGDIPEGYSVSREKKERFSLILESASTNQTSMYLCASGTFPGTDTQYFGPGTRLTVL.

The rearrangement links TRBV7-9 to TRBJ2-2, with D possibly being TRBD2 (5 bases). Germline V gene lookup returns CDR1 SEHNR and CDR2 FQNEAQ (reference sequence). This CDR3 is 13 amino acids long. V was shortened by 6 bases and J by 6 bases, with 11 bases between the two germline ends. The CDR3 loop is CASSISGAGELFF. CDR3 bases: TGTGCCAGCAGTATCAGCGGAGCCGGGGAGCTGTTTTTT.

The chain employs TRBV5-8 and TRBJ2-4; 7 nucleotides match TRBD1. The length of the CDR3 is 15 residues. With V trimmed by 2 bases and J by 6 bases, 8 bases remained unmatched. Looked up from germline, CDR1 is SGHTS and CDR2 is YDEGEE. The CDR3: CASSLRPGQLNIQYF. The CDR3 DNA is TGTGCCAGCAGCTTACGTCCGGGACAGTTAAACATTCAGTACTTC.

The rearrangement links TRBV7-2 to TRBJ2-7; maybe TRBD1 (5 bases). This CDR3 spans 15 amino acids. Trimming removed 0 bases at V and 1 base at J, with 10 bases between. In germline, CDR1 is SGHTA, CDR2 FQGNSA. The CDR3 DNA is TGTGCCAGCAGCTTAGCAGGGGTAGGGTCCTACGAGCAGTACTTC. This sequence encodes CASSLAGVGSYEQYF.

In this sample, this clone turned up once. The chain couples TRBV5-5 to TRBJ2-7; TRBD2 matches 8 bases. Germline V gene lookup returns CDR1 SGHKS and CDR2 YYEKEE (reference sequence). V trimming: 4 bases; J trimming: 2 bases; junction bases outside the gene matches: 8. The CDR3 is made up of 15 amino acids. CDR3: CASSLAGGGTYEQYF. As DNA, the CDR3 is TGTGCCAGCAGCCTCGCGGGAGGTGGGACCTACGAGCAGTACTTC.

CDR3 nucleotides: TGTGCCAGCAGTTTTTCTAGCGGGAGCAGGCGTCACATTCAGTACTTC. This codes for CASSFSSGSRRHIQYF. J is TRBJ2-4 and V is TRBV27; 10 positions agree with TRBD2. The CDR3 extends over 16 amino acids. The germline CDR1 and CDR2 sequences are MNHEY and SMNVEV (reference sequence). After removal of 3 bases from V and 8 bases from J, the junction contained 10 bases not matched to a gene.

V usage is TRBV29-1 and J usage is TRBJ2-1; 7 nucleotides match TRBD2. This CDR3 is built from 14 residues. The V gene end was trimmed by 5 bases and the J gene end by 5 bases; junction bases not matched to a gene: 9. The V gene's germline CDR1 is SQVTM and CDR2 ANQGSEA. CDR3 sequence reads: CSVLGGSRDNEQFF. The CDR3 DNA reads TGCAGCGTTTTGGGCGGGAGTCGGGACAATGAGCAGTTCTTC.

This chain links TRBV2 with TRBJ2-5; weak D call: TRBD2 (6 bases). The germline V gene encodes CDR1 SNHLY and CDR2 FYNNEI. V was trimmed by 2 bases and J by 4 bases, leaving 14 bases between them. There are 15 residues in the CDR3. CDR3 nucleotide sequence: TGTGCCAGCAGTGAATGGCGGGACCCTAGAGAGACCCAGTACTTC. It yields the protein CASSEWRDPRETQYF.

The chain employs TRBV7-6 and TRBJ1-5; 11 nucleotides agree with TRBD1. This CDR3 contains 15 residues. Trimming cost V 4 bases and J 6 bases; bases outside gene matches: 5. Germline values: CDR1 SGHVS, CDR2 FNYEAQ. This CDR3 is CASSYGTGGGQPQHF. The CDR3 nucleotides read TGTGCCAGCAGCTACGGGACAGGGGGAGGTCAGCCCCAGCATTTT.

CDR3 DNA: TGTGCCATCAGTGAGGGGACAGGGGGCTACGAGCAGTACTTC. Amino acids: CAISEGTGGYEQYF. V usage is TRBV10-3 and J usage is TRBJ2-5; 11 positions match TRBD1. The J call could be wrong; TRBJ2-7 is a better fit for the DNA end. The CDR3 runs 14 residues. Germline V gene lookup returns CDR1 ENHRY and CDR2 SYGVKD.